This TCR beta chain was identified in a study of blood T cell repertoires in COVID-19. Germline CDR1 is LNHDA and CDR2 is SQIVND (reference sequence). The V end lost 0 bases, the J end lost 0 bases, and 12 bases lay between the germline ends. The CDR3 has 17 amino acids. Authors' processing steps: Reference gene primer amplification in the assay estimated nucleated cell counts. TCRdb's table, derived via immunoSEQ multiplex PCR, lists solely in-frame clones and lacks some. V, J and clone size are taken as reported in that table, and D and trimming were inferred from the DNA itself. The sample consists of some 320,000 clones, about 89% of them appearing once.

The chain recombines TRBV19 with TRBJ1-3; D gene uncertain. The sequence was collected from a woman in her forties or fifties who had recovered from COVID-19. Sequencing was performed on peripheral blood. The CDR3 nucleotides read TGTGCCAGTAGTATAGATGTGTCGCGACTCTCTGGAAACACCATATATTTT. Translating it yields CASSIDVSRLSGNTIYF.